This TCR beta chain stems from a study of OX40 agonist ivuxolimab in advanced cancers. About the research overall: It was permissible to have had prior anti-PD-1, anti-PD-L1 or anti-CTLA-4 therapy, and around 40% had some.

The length of the CDR3 is 12 residues. Germline CDR1 reads SGHTA; CDR2 reads FQGNSA. Trimming pared 2 bases from V and 9 bases from J, leaving 8 bases between. Libraries were prepared by immunoSEQ multiplex PCR; TCRdb keeps only in-frame clonotypes and omits some of them. In the table there are approximately 58,000 clones, about 88% of which are singletons. The receptor comes from an adult with an advanced solid tumor such as melanoma, head and neck, liver or kidney cancer. V gene TRBV7-2 combines with J gene TRBJ1-5, with D maybe TRBD1 (5 bases). This specimen was CD4+ or CD8+ T cells sorted from blood, taken in a trial of the OX40 agonist ivuxolimab. This CDR3 is CASSLPGGPQHF. As DNA, the CDR3 is TGTGCCAGCAGCTTACCCGGGGGGCCCCAGCATTTT.